The source of this TCR beta chain is a study of cytomegalovirus exposure and HLA in healthy donors. Among the 110 or so subjects of the validation cohort, separate from the approximately 660-subject first cohort, were the donors. Findings of the study overall: Cytomegalovirus association was listed for 170 or so TCR beta chains. According to a subsequent analysis, TCR clusters identified in the first cohort showed a tendency to co-occur across the roughly 120 validation repertoires.

Profiled with immunoSEQ multiplex PCR; TCRdb holds only in-frame clones, not every one. The sample contains about 200,000 clones, just over 85% of which appear only once. In the case of this clone: The antigen is not known.

This receptor was identified in a young woman in good health and CMV-seronegative. Sequencing was done on a sample of PBMCs.

The CDR3 DNA reads as TGTGCCAGTAGTATATTCGGGGGTCAGGAGACCCAGTACTTC. It is translated as CASSIFGGQETQYF. The chain combines TRBV19 with TRBJ2-5; possibly TRBD2 for D (6 bases). Trimming took 2 bases from V and 5 from J, leaving 12 bases between them. The germline V gene encodes CDR1 LNHDA and CDR2 SQIVND (reference sequence). The CDR3 is made up of 14 amino acids.